Below, 18 T cell receptor beta chains from the same sample are listed, as sequenced in a study of technical replicates of blood from four donors. Produced via immunoSEQ multiplex PCR; TCRdb's table is partial and in-frame only. The table includes over 65,000 clones, more than 95% detected once. The sample consisted of T cells isolated from PBMCs. The receptors were gathered from a human donor in good health.

This clone was recorded only once. This chain uses TRBV19 with TRBJ1-2, with 8 bases fitting TRBD1. Germline CDR1 reads LNHDA; CDR2 reads SQIVND (reference sequence). J gave up 1 base and V 5 bases, and 3 bases lay outside the gene matches. CDR3 length: 14 amino acids. The CDR3 loop is CASSAGGLNYGYTF. For the CDR3, the DNA is TGTGCCAGTAGTGCAGGGGGCCTTAACTATGGCTACACCTTC. Full variable domain (remainder filled in from reference TRBV19 and TRBJ1-2): DGGITQSPKYLFRKEGQNVTLSCEQNLNHDAMYWYRQDPGQGLRLIYYSQIVNDFQKGDIAEGYSVSREKKESFPLTVTSAQKNPTAFYLCASSAGGLNYGYTFGSGTRLTVV.

The chain carries TRBV7-9 and TRBJ2-7, with unresolved D. The germline V and J ends were trimmed by 4 bases and 5 bases, with 12 bases remaining between them. The CDR3 covers 13 residues. The germline CDR1 and CDR2 sequences are SEHNR and FQNEAQ (reference sequence). Here the CDR3 reads CASSSPDTDEQYF. DNA of the CDR3: TGTGCCAGCAGCTCCCCCGACACCGACGAGCAGTACTTC.

V gene TRBV4-1 combines with J gene TRBJ2-1, with TRBD2 matching 11 bases. V gave up 4 bases and J gave up 10 bases; unmatched junction bases: 12. Germline CDR1 and CDR2: MGHRA and YSYEKL. The CDR3 sequence is 16 residues long. DNA of the CDR3: TGCGCCAGCAGCCTACAGAAGCTAGCGGGAGGAAACGAGCAGTTCTTC. Protein product: CASSLQKLAGGNEQFF.

Note on this clone: No DNA is shown, since the ends of the CDR3 on it are uncertain; the CDR3 is the one TCRdb lists. The chain carries TRBV18 and TRBJ1-1; the D call in the table, TRBD1, was not verified against the DNA. The germline V gene has CDR1 KGHSH and CDR2 LQKENI. The CDR3 is 17 residues long, ends included. This chain's CDR3 is CASSPFGPGNMNTEAFF.

The chain couples TRBV5-6 to TRBJ1-1; 7 nucleotides agree with TRBD1. V shed 2 bases, J shed 8 bases, and the junction held 9 bases outside the gene matches. The CDR3 has 14 residues. Per germline, CDR1 SGHDT and CDR2 YYEEEE. The CDR3 protein is CASSLRQGIREAFF. CDR3 bases: TGTGCCAGCAGCTTACGACAGGGAATAAGGGAAGCTTTCTTT.

In regard to this clone: Additional DNA sequences in this sample encode the identical CDR3. V is TRBV9 and J is TRBJ1-5, with TRBD1 as a possible D gene (5 bases). The CDR3 loop spans 14 amino acids. The germline V gene has CDR1 SGDLS and CDR2 YYNGEE. With 0 bases removed from V and 6 bases from J, the gap between germline ends came to 10 bases. CDR3 loop: CASSVGQGGQPQHF. The CDR3 coding sequence is TGTGCCAGCAGCGTAGGGCAGGGCGGTCAGCCCCAGCATTTT.

CDR3 sequence (DNA): TGCGCCAGCAGCACGGCCGGGGGTCCATTCGCCCAAGAGACCCAGTACTTC. It translates to CASSTAGGPFAQETQYF. This sequence joins TRBV5-1 and TRBJ2-5; D is perhaps TRBD2 (6 bases). Looked up from germline, CDR1 is SGHRS and CDR2 is YFSETQ. The CDR3 loop spans 17 amino acids. V lost 4 bases, J lost 1 base, and 20 bases lay in between.

The rearrangement links TRBV7-2 to TRBJ1-1; TRBD1 is a possible D gene (5 bases). Trimming left V 2 bases short and J 11 bases short, with 18 bases between. CDR3 length equals 14 residues. Looked up from germline, CDR1 is SGHTA and CDR2 is FQGNSA. CDR3 loop: CASSLNGGIMLAFF. The CDR3 DNA reads as TGTGCCAGCAGCTTAAACGGGGGAATTATGTTGGCTTTCTTT.

The chain is built from TRBV10-1 and TRBJ1-3; a weak D match, TRBD1 (5 bases). Germline V gene lookup returns CDR1 WNHNN and CDR2 SYGVQD (reference sequence). This CDR3 comprises 14 residues. V was pared by 6 bases and J by 2 bases, with 11 bases between. CDR3 in DNA: TGCGCCAGCAGCCGCGACAGTACTGGAAACACCATATATTTT. Amino acids: CASSRDSTGNTIYF.

This chain links TRBV19 with TRBJ2-2, with TRBD1 identical over 7 bases. CDR1 is LNHDA, CDR2 SQIVND, per germline (reference sequence). The CDR3 is 15 amino acids. V dropped 1 base and J dropped 6; count of bases not matched to a gene: 5. CDR3 bases: TGTGCCAGTAGTATAGGTGACAGGGTCGCCGGGGAGCTGTTTTTT. Translation gives CASSIGDRVAGELFF.

The chain joins TRBV7-9 to TRBJ2-3; TRBD2 agrees at 11 bases. Germline V gene lookup returns CDR1 SEHNR and CDR2 FQNEAQ (reference sequence). After removal of 4 bases from V and 0 bases from J, the junction contained 9 bases not matched to a gene. The length of the CDR3 is 18 residues. The CDR3 bases are TGTGCCAGCAGCTCCCGGGTCGGGACTAGCGGTAGCACAGATACGCAGTATTTT. Encoded protein: CASSSRVGTSGSTDTQYF.

This sequence joins TRBV5-1 and TRBJ2-7; 11 bases agree with TRBD1. Germline V gene data show CDR1 as SGHRS and CDR2 as YFSETQ. Germline trimming cut 3 bases from V and 5 bases from J; bases unmatched to any gene: 4. The CDR3 totals 14 residues. The CDR3 region has the DNA TGCGCCAGCAGCTCCGGACAGGGGGCGGACGAGCAGTACTTC. The encoded protein is CASSSGQGADEQYF. Using reference TRBV5-1 and TRBJ2-7 for the parts outside the CDR3, the full variable domain is KAGVTQTPRYLIKTRGQQVTLSCSPISGHRSVSWYQQTPGQGLQFLFEYFSETQRNKGNFPGRFSGRQFSNSRSEMNVSTLELGDSALYLCASSSGQGADEQYFGPGTRLTVT.

The V and J genes are TRBV14 and TRBJ2-1; TRBD2 aligns across 9 bases. Germline V gene data show CDR1 as SGHDN and CDR2 as FVKESK. V shed 4 bases, J shed 7 bases, and the junction held 5 bases outside the gene matches. The CDR3 is made up of 14 amino acids. CDR3 amino acids: CASSLAGVLNEQFF. In nucleotides, the CDR3 is TGTGCCAGCAGCCTAGCGGGAGTGTTGAATGAGCAGTTCTTC.

The V and J genes are TRBV5-1 and TRBJ2-1, with TRBD2 matching 12 bases. The CDR3 spans 17 residues. Germline-derived CDR1 and CDR2 are SGHRS and YFSETQ. V shed 3 bases, J shed 1 base, and the junction held 5 bases outside the gene matches. In DNA form, the CDR3 reads TGCGCCAGCAGCTCCCGGACTAGCGGGGATTCCTACAATGAGCAGTTCTTC. It specifies CASSSRTSGDSYNEQFF.

In its sample, this clone was seen a few times. The V and J genes are TRBV6-1 and TRBJ1-1; D gene ambiguous. Trimming left V 5 bases short and J 5 bases short, with 9 bases between. This CDR3 spans 12 amino acids. Germline V CDR1 and CDR2: MNHNS, SASEGT. The DNA of the CDR3 is TGTGCCAGCAGTCTGCGGGTGACTGAAGCTTTCTTT. This encodes CASSLRVTEAFF.

The chain carries TRBV9 and TRBJ2-1; 8 nucleotides line up with TRBD1. V shed 3 bases and J 0 bases; nucleotides not matched to a gene: 5. The CDR3 has 16 residues. CDR1 is SGDLS and CDR2 is YYNGEE in the germline V gene. CDR3 loop: CASSAGQGSSYNEQFF. CDR3 DNA sequence: TGTGCCAGCAGCGCCGGACAGGGAAGCTCCTACAATGAGCAGTTCTTC.

The chain is built from TRBV2 and TRBJ1-2, with a tentative D call TRBD1 (6 bases). Germline CDR1 and CDR2: SNHLY and FYNNEI. V gave up 4 bases and J gave up 8 bases, with 14 bases separating them. This CDR3 comprises 13 residues. CDR3: CASSAMTGRGYTF. The CDR3 DNA sequence: TGTGCCAGCAGTGCAATGACAGGTCGGGGCTACACCTTC.

CDR3 protein: CASSPGTSGTTDTQYF. The CDR3, as DNA: TGTGCCAGCTCACCAGGGACTAGCGGGACCACAGATACGCAGTATTTT. The chain couples TRBV18 to TRBJ2-3; 13 bases align to TRBD2. The germline gives CDR1 KGHSH, CDR2 LQKENI. This CDR3 has 16 residues. V was pared by 2 bases and J by 2 bases, with 1 base of the junction left unmatched.